Shown below are 8 T cell receptor beta chains from a single sample sequenced in a study of cytomegalovirus exposure and HLA in healthy donors. The primer mix had 60 Vbeta and 13 Jbeta primers. Clones were sequenced by immunoSEQ multiplex PCR, and TCRdb holds only the in-frame ones, with some missing. This sample's table has 100,000 to 150,000 clones. The material sequenced was PBMCs. The receptors were gathered from a man aged 25-45 years in good health and CMV-seronegative.

The rearrangement links TRBV28 to TRBJ2-6, with D possibly being TRBD1 (5 bases). Per germline, CDR1 MDHEN and CDR2 SYDVKM. The V and J ends lost 6 bases and 0 bases respectively, with 21 bases between them. The CDR3 runs 19 residues. For the CDR3, the DNA is TGTGCCAGCAGCTCTGGGGCCTTCACCCCTAACTCTGGGGCCAACGTCCTGACTTTC. Translated: CASSSGAFTPNSGANVLTF. Full variable domain (remainder filled in from reference TRBV28 and TRBJ2-6): DVKVTQSSRYLVKRTGEKVFLECVQDMDHENMFWYRQDPGLGLRLIYFSYDVKMKEKGDIPEGYSVSREKKERFSLILESASTNQTSMYLCASSSGAFTPNSGANVLTFGAGSRLTVL.

This sequence joins TRBV30 and TRBJ1-1; D ambiguous. CDR1 and CDR2 from the germline V gene are GTSNPN and SVGIG (reference sequence). CDR3 length equals 15 residues. V was clipped by 3 bases and J by 0 bases, with 14 bases between them. The CDR3 loop is CAWSAGVFMNTEAFF. In nucleotides, the CDR3 is TGTGCCTGGAGCGCGGGAGTTTTCATGAACACTGAAGCTTTCTTT.

V is TRBV29-1 and J is TRBJ2-1; 7 bases fit TRBD1. The CDR3 totals 11 residues. Germline CDR1 and CDR2: SQVTM and ANQGSEA. With 5 bases clipped from V and 9 bases from J, the junction kept 4 bases outside the gene matches. The CDR3 bases are TGCAGCGTTCCCAGGGGGAGTGAGCAGTTCTTC. This gives the protein CSVPRGSEQFF.

J is TRBJ2-5 and V is TRBV5-4, with unresolved D. CDR1 is SGHNT, CDR2 YYREEE, per germline (reference sequence). V lost 0 bases and J lost 5, with 8 bases in between. The CDR3 extends over 13 amino acids. This chain's CDR3 is CASSLESAETQYF. DNA for the CDR3: TGTGCCAGCAGCTTGGAGTCAGCGGAGACCCAGTACTTC.

The rearrangement uses TRBV5-6 and TRBJ2-7; 9 bases map to TRBD1. This CDR3 region has 16 residues. J lost 4 bases, V lost 2 bases, and 10 bases had no gene match. Germline-derived CDR1 and CDR2 are SGHDT and YYEEEE. For the CDR3, the DNA is TGTGCCAGCAGCTTCGGACAGGGGCGGGTCGGGTACGAGCAGTACTTC. It yields the protein CASSFGQGRVGYEQYF.

The chain couples TRBV18 to TRBJ2-3, with 8 bases fitting TRBD2. Germline CDR1 and CDR2: KGHSH and LQKENI. V gave up 3 bases and J gave up 5 bases; unmatched junction bases: 10. The CDR3 is 16 residues long. The CDR3 DNA sequence: TGTGCCAGCTCACCCCAAGGAGCGGGAGTGGGAGATACGCAGTATTTT. Translating gives CASSPQGAGVGDTQYF.

V and J are TRBV7-9 and TRBJ1-2, with TRBD1 identical over 7 bases. Germline V gene lookup returns CDR1 SEHNR and CDR2 FQNEAQ (reference sequence). This CDR3 is built from 13 residues. V trimming: 5 bases; J trimming: 3 bases; junction bases outside the gene matches: 3. CDR3 in DNA: TGTGCCAGCAGCCTTGGACAGGACTATGGCTACACCTTC. Translation: CASSLGQDYGYTF.

The rearrangement links TRBV27 to TRBJ1-4; tentative D call: TRBD1 (6 bases). Germline CDR1 reads MNHEY; CDR2 reads SMNVEV (reference sequence). Trimming removed 3 bases at V and 8 bases at J, with 19 bases between. CDR3 size: 16 residues. CDR3 DNA: TGTGCCAGCAGTTTGGGGCAATGGGGGCTAGGGGAAAAACTGTTTTTT. This gives the protein CASSLGQWGLGEKLFF.